These 23 T cell receptor beta chains were sequenced from one sample in a study of T cells in Graves' hyperthyroidism and ophthalmopathy. Template material for amplifying TCR beta CDR3 regions consisted of RNA transcripts. Using the HTBI primer set, a first-round RT-PCR was run on the TCR CDR3. One entry per CDR3 protein results from TCRdb running MiXCR on the multiplex PCR reads. Found here are 500,000 to 650,000 distinct CDR3 sequences, roughly 15% of them singletons; the top ten hold approximately 12%. Sequencing was performed on blood. These receptors came from a woman between 45 and 60 years old with Graves' ophthalmopathy.

In its sample, this clonotype was seen many times. The chain joins TRBV7-3 to TRBJ2-1; 8 bases line up with TRBD1. The CDR3 length is 16 residues. Germline V CDR1 and CDR2: SGHTA, FQGTGA. J gave up 7 bases and V 1 base, and 9 bases lay outside the gene matches. The CDR3 DNA sequence: TGTGCCAGCAGCTTAATTGGACAGGGTGGCCGTAATGAGCAGTTCTTC. As protein: CASSLIGQGGRNEQFF.

Comment on this clonotype: A much more abundant neighbour one base away suggests this may be a read error. The chain carries TRBV12-3 or TRBV12-4 and TRBJ1-1, with TRBD1 identical over 8 bases. CDR3 length: 16 residues. CDR3 residues: CASSPDRVPSGTEASF. In DNA form, the CDR3 reads TGTGCCAGCAGTCCGGACAGGGTGCCTTCCGGAACTGAAGCTTCCTTT.

This clonotype occurred a few times. The chain carries TRBV7-2 and TRBJ2-1; D assignment may be TRBD1 or TRBD2 (6 bases each). From germline, CDR1 is SGHTA and CDR2 FQGNSA. The CDR3 totals 14 residues. Trimming took 3 bases from V and 5 from J, leaving 11 bases between them. CDR3 DNA sequence: TGTGCCAGCAGCTTTCGCGGGACAAACAATGAGCAGTTCTTC. It codes for CASSFRGTNNEQFF.

In its sample, this clonotype was seen many times. V is TRBV28 and J is TRBJ2-2; 14 bases match TRBD2. The CDR3 runs 19 residues. Germline V gene lookup returns CDR1 MDHEN and CDR2 SYDVKM. Germline trimming cut 5 bases from V and 4 bases from J; bases unmatched to any gene: 12. CDR3: CASSPNPTSGRGGTGELFF. The CDR3 DNA reads as TGTGCCAGCAGTCCCAATCCGACTAGCGGGAGGGGGGGCACCGGGGAGCTGTTTTTT. The entire variable domain, with the rest obtained from reference TRBV28 and TRBJ2-2, is as follows: DVKVTQSSRYLVKRTGEKVFLECVQDMDHENMFWYRQDPGLGLRLIYFSYDVKMKEKGDIPEGYSVSREKKERFSLILESASTNQTSMYLCASSPNPTSGRGGTGELFFGEGSRLTVL.

This clonotype was picked up a small number of times. The chain employs TRBV19 and TRBJ1-2, with D perhaps matching TRBD1 (5 bases). The CDR3 loop spans 17 amino acids. Trimming took 5 bases from V and 4 from J, leaving 23 bases between them. Germline V gene lookup returns CDR1 LNHDA and CDR2 SQIVND (reference sequence). CDR3 loop: CASSQVLAGAALYGYTF. As DNA, the CDR3 is TGTGCCAGTAGTCAAGTCCTTGCTGGGGCCGCCCTCTATGGCTACACCTTC.

This clonotype was detected many times. The chain has TRBV2 and TRBJ1-2; D is perhaps TRBD1 (5 bases). Germline CDR1 reads SNHLY; CDR2 reads FYNNEI. The CDR3 has 15 residues. Trimming took off 10 bases at V and 5 bases at J, with 23 bases between the two ends. CDR3 sequence (DNA): TGTGCCACCATCGGCCGGGGCCGAAACGGTTATGGCTACACCTTC. Protein: CATIGRGRNGYGYTF.

This clonotype was counted ten times or more. The chain joins TRBV10-3 to TRBJ2-7, with D perhaps matching TRBD2 (6 bases). The CDR3 is 15 residues long. Between the trimmed V and J ends, which lost 5 bases and 5 bases, there was a span of 19 bases. Germline CDR1 reads ENHRY; CDR2 reads SYGVKD. CDR3 nucleotide sequence: TGTGCCATCAGTTCCGGGGTAGCGGTGGGACACGAGCAGTACTTC. Amino acids: CAISSGVAVGHEQYF.

This clonotype was seen repeatedly, ten times or more. In nucleotides, the CDR3 is TGCGCCAGCAGCTTCCTAGCGGGAGGGTCCCTAAGCTCCTACAATGAGCAGTTCTTC. Translation gives CASSFLAGGSLSSYNEQFF. The chain carries TRBV5-1 and TRBJ2-1; the match to TRBD2 covers 12 bases. The CDR3 spans 19 residues. Trimming took 2 bases from V and 0 from J; bases not matched to a gene: 9. Per germline, CDR1 SGHRS and CDR2 YFSETQ.

This clonotype occurred many times. The chain is built from TRBV28 and TRBJ2-7; TRBD1 agrees at 7 bases. Losses at the gene ends were 5 bases for V and 3 bases for J; bases not matched to a gene: 1. The V gene's germline CDR1 is MDHEN and CDR2 SYDVKM. CDR3 size: 12 residues. The CDR3 DNA reads as TGTGCCAGCAGTGACAGGGTCTACGAGCAGTACTTC. Residues: CASSDRVYEQYF.

Details on this clonotype: It may be a read error: a sequence one base away is much more abundant. The chain employs TRBV18 and TRBJ1-1; no firm D call. Between the trimmed V and J ends, which lost 0 bases and 3 bases, there was a span of 14 bases. Germline assignment: CDR1 KGHSH and CDR2 LQKENI. The CDR3 covers 16 residues. In DNA form, the CDR3 reads TGTGCCAGCTCACCACCAATGGGGAGCCTGGACACTGAAGCTTTCTTT. As protein: CASSPPMGSLDTEAFF. Together with reference TRBV18 and TRBJ1-1, the CDR3 gives the full variable domain: NAGVMQNPRHLVRRRGQEARLRCSPMKGHSHVYWYRQLPEEGLKFMVYLQKENIIDESGMPKERFSAEFPKEGPSILRIQQVVRGDSAAYFCASSPPMGSLDTEAFFGQGTRLTVV.

This clonotype turned up a few times. The chain combines TRBV6-2 or TRBV6-3 with TRBJ2-1, with 8 positions matching TRBD2. This CDR3 spans 15 amino acids. Germline V gene sequence: CDR1 MNHEY, CDR2 SVGEGT. V was pared by 5 bases and J by 4 bases, with 7 bases of the junction left unmatched. CDR3 DNA: TGTGCCAGCAGTCCGGGACTAGAGGTTTACAATGAGCAGTTCTTC. The encoded protein is CASSPGLEVYNEQFF.

This sequence joins TRBV28 and TRBJ2-5, with D hard to call. CDR3 length equals 13 residues. V was cut by 1 base and J by 9 bases, with 12 bases left in between. Germline lookup yields CDR1 MDHEN and CDR2 SYDVKM. DNA of the CDR3: TGTGCCAGCAGTTTATATGGATTAAAGGCCCAGTACTTC. It specifies CASSLYGLKAQYF. The whole variable domain, remainder taken from reference TRBV28 and TRBJ2-5, is DVKVTQSSRYLVKRTGEKVFLECVQDMDHENMFWYRQDPGLGLRLIYFSYDVKMKEKGDIPEGYSVSREKKERFSLILESASTNQTSMYLCASSLYGLKAQYFGPGTRLLVL.

V is TRBV4-2 and J is TRBJ2-7; D may be TRBD1 (8 bases). The length of the CDR3 is 14 residues. Per the germline V gene, CDR1 is LGHNA and CDR2 is YNFKEQ. V lost 6 bases and J 6 bases, leaving 18 bases between the germline ends. CDR3 sequence reads: CASRITGGGREQYF. The CDR3 DNA reads as TGTGCCAGCAGGATAACAGGGGGGGGTCGCGAGCAGTACTTC.

This clonotype was found many times. This chain links TRBV7-2 with TRBJ2-7; D may correspond to TRBD1 or TRBD2 (5 bases each). The CDR3 contains 16 residues. V lost 5 bases and J 3 bases, leaving 20 bases between the germline ends. Germline V lookup: CDR1 SGHTA, CDR2 FQGNSA. CDR3 sequence: CASSRSTAIGGYEQYF. The DNA of the CDR3 is TGTGCCAGCAGCCGATCGACAGCCATTGGGGGCTACGAGCAGTACTTC.

A remark on this clonotype: One junction end disagrees with the germline gene, perhaps due to a read error. The CDR3 DNA sequence: TGTGCCAGCAGCTGGGACAGGGGAGGATACCGGGGAGCTGTTTTT. Translating it yields CASSWDRGGYRGAVF. The rearrangement links TRBV6-1 to TRBJ2-2, with TRBD1 matching over 10 bases. The CDR3 extends over 15 amino acids. Germline V lookup: CDR1 MNHNS, CDR2 SASEGT.

In this sample, this clonotype turned up many times. The chain recombines TRBV27 with TRBJ1-2; 7 nucleotides align to TRBD1. The V segment lost 4 bases and the J segment 3 bases; nucleotides outside the gene matches: 2. CDR3 size: 13 residues. Germline CDR1 is MNHEY and CDR2 is SMNVEV (reference sequence). CDR3 amino acids: CASSSDRDYGYTF. The CDR3 nucleotides are TGTGCCAGCAGTTCCGACAGGGACTATGGCTACACCTTC.

The chain couples TRBV6-5 to TRBJ2-6; no firm D call. Germline CDR1 reads MNHEY; CDR2 reads SVGAGI. The CDR3 sequence is 16 residues long. The V gene lost 2 bases and the J gene lost 0 bases, with 8 bases spanning the gap. The CDR3 spells CASSYSPDSGANVLTF. CDR3 DNA sequence: TGTGCCAGCAGTTACAGTCCAGACTCTGGGGCCAACGTCCTGACTTTC.

The rearrangement joins TRBV29-1 to TRBJ2-1, with unresolved D. The CDR3 has 12 residues. V was pared by 4 bases and J by 1 base, with 5 bases between. Germline V CDR1 and CDR2: SQVTM, ANQGSEA. CDR3 nucleotides: TGCAGCGTTGGAACTTCCTACAATGAGCAGTTCTTC. It encodes CSVGTSYNEQFF.

This clonotype was recorded many times. The junction differs from germline at one of its ends, possibly a read error. The rearrangement joins TRBV9 to TRBJ1-2, with D perhaps TRBD1 (6 bases). The CDR3 is made up of 16 amino acids. Germline V gene lookup returns CDR1 SGDLS and CDR2 YYNGEE. The CDR3 DNA reads TGTGCCAGCAGCGTAGCTCAGGGGTGGACTACCTATAGCTACACCTTC. Amino acid sequence: CASSVAQGWTTYSYTF.

This clonotype appeared a few times. The DNA of the CDR3 is TGTGCCAGCAGCCCCCGGACAGGGACGAGGGGAAACACCATATATTTT. Translation: CASSPRTGTRGNTIYF. The chain employs TRBV5-8 and TRBJ1-3; TRBD1 agrees at 8 bases. With V trimmed by 4 bases and J by 4 bases, 10 bases remained unmatched. Per the germline V gene, CDR1 is SGHTS and CDR2 is YDEGEE. The CDR3 is 16 amino acids.

In this sample, this clonotype turned up a few times. V gene TRBV4-2 combines with J gene TRBJ1-1, with D hard to call. The CDR3 spans 14 residues. The V and J ends lost 0 bases and 1 base respectively, with 6 bases between them. Looked up from germline, CDR1 is LGHNA and CDR2 is YNFKEQ. The CDR3 reads CASSQESQNTEAFF. The CDR3 nucleotides are TGTGCCAGCAGCCAAGAGTCCCAGAACACTGAAGCTTTCTTT.

This clonotype was counted between two and nine times. The chain combines TRBV14 with TRBJ1-2, with D maybe TRBD1 (6 bases). V was cut by 1 base and J by 8 bases, with 14 bases left in between. The germline V gene has CDR1 SGHDN and CDR2 FVKESK. The CDR3 sequence is 14 residues long. Here the CDR3 DNA reads TGTGCCAGCAGCCAAGTGGGGGCAGTCAGAGGCTACACCTTC. Encoded protein: CASSQVGAVRGYTF.

V gene TRBV4-1 combines with J gene TRBJ1-5; 8 positions match TRBD1. V dropped 0 bases and J dropped 2; count of bases not matched to a gene: 9. Germline lookup yields CDR1 MGHRA and CDR2 YSYEKL. The CDR3 contains 18 residues. The CDR3: CASSQDTGQGLGNQPQHF. The CDR3 nucleotides are TGCGCCAGCAGCCAAGATACCGGACAGGGTTTGGGCAATCAGCCCCAGCATTTT.